This is a list of T cell receptor beta chains from one sample in a study of blood T cells in healthy people across ages. Via MiXCR, TCRdb re-called the 5' RACE reads, giving one row per CDR3 protein. The sample records around 1,000,000 distinct CDR3 sequences, almost 25% being singletons. The data also belong to a second study, concerning T cells of mothers and their children.

Sequenced: blood. Every receptor here comes from a girl aged 2 to 9 in good health. Both conserved end residues are part of each CDR3. A D gene is named only where the DNA matches it firmly. Where a row states a size, it is once, few, many or the class of an expanded clone; other rows omit it.

d_call	v_call	clone_size	j_call	cdr3_aa	cdr3_nt
-	TRBV11-2	few	TRBJ2-7	CASSSYGEQYF	TGTGCCAGCAGCAGCTATGGGGAGCAGTACTTC
-	TRBV6-6	many	TRBJ2-1	CASGGRLNEQFF	TGTGCCAGTGGGGGTAGGCTCAATGAGCAGTTCTTC
TRBD1	TRBV9	-	TRBJ1-1	CASRDDRVEAFF	TGTGCCAGCAGGGACGACAGGGTTGAAGCTTTCTTT
-	TRBV7-2	few	TRBJ2-5	CASRKTSETQYF	TGTGCCAGTCGCAAGACGTCAGAGACCCAGTATTTC
-	TRBV12-3/TRBV12-4	-	TRBJ2-7	CASSAPFDEQYF	TGTGCCAGCAGTGCCCCTTTCGACGAGCAGTACTTC
TRBD2	TRBV2	few	TRBJ2-1	CASSGLAGVNEQFF	TGTGCCAGCAGTGGACTAGCGGGAGTCAATGAGCAGTTCTTC
-	TRBV19	-	TRBJ1-5	CATGGGQPQHF	TGTGCTACCGGGGGGGGTCAGCCCCAGCATTTT
-	TRBV20-1	-	TRBJ1-2	CSASTVVPLTGGYTF	TGCAGTGCCTCGACTGTCGTACCTTTAACGGGGGGCTACACCTTC
-	TRBV7-6	many	TRBJ2-1	CASSFSGGPNEQFF	TGTGCCAGCAGCTTTAGTGGGGGGCCAAATGAGCAGTTCTTC
-	TRBV7-6	-	TRBJ2-1	CASSPSREQFF	TGTGCCAGCAGCCCCTCACGCGAGCAGTTCTTC
-	TRBV21-1	-	TRBJ1-1	CTSSKGGPSNTEAFF	TGTACCAGCAGCAAGGGAGGACCCTCGAACACTGAAGCTTTCTTT
-	TRBV9	few	TRBJ2-5	CASSVGPRGRGIETQYF	TGTGCCAGCAGCGTTGGACCTCGGGGAAGGGGGATAGAGACCCAGTACTTC
TRBD2	TRBV29-1	few	TRBJ2-1	CSAQLADNEQFF	TGCAGCGCCCAACTAGCGGACAATGAGCAGTTCTTC